This TCR beta chain stems from a study of T cell repertoires in cytomegalovirus infection. The V end lost 3 bases, the J end lost 8 bases, and 16 bases lay between the germline ends. CDR3 length: 14 amino acids. Germline V lookup: CDR1 MRHNA, CDR2 SNTAGT. This clonotype was counted between two and nine times. TCRdb re-called the reads with MiXCR, one entry per CDR3 protein. The sample lists roughly 230,000 distinct CDR3 sequences, approximately 15% seen once, with less than 50% in the top ten. The TCR was taken from a human donor in good health (CMV status not recorded). Some clones in this sample may be carry-over from other donors' samples. The V gene is TRBV6-4, the J gene TRBJ1-1; D is ambiguous. Sequencing used CD8+ T cells from PBMCs. In nucleotides, the CDR3 is TGTGCCAGCAGTGAAGGGTCCGACACCTCCGAAGCTTTCTTT. It encodes CASSEGSDTSEAFF.